This entry is about one TCR beta chain. Stated time point: pretreatment peripheral blood. The data derive from a study of PD-L1 blockade in urothelial cancer. Clones were read by immunoSEQ multiplex PCR, and TCRdb kept only the in-frame ones, dropping some. The sample lists 70,000 to 80,000 clones, about 82% seen once, with more than 6.5% in the top ten. The CDR3 length is 13 residues. The chain uses TRBV21-1 and TRBJ2-7; the tabulated D call, TRBD1, remains unverified against the DNA. TRBV21-1 is annotated as a pseudogene. The clonotype was recovered from a man between 35 and 55 years old with urothelial cancer. The input for sequencing was PBMCs, taken around atezolizumab (anti-PD-L1) treatment. This CDR3 is CASSRTGGDEQYF. CDR3 in DNA: TGTGCCAGCAGCCGGACAGGGGGCGACGAGCAGTACTTC.